Shown below are 30 T cell receptor beta chains from a single sample sequenced in a study of T cells in Graves' hyperthyroidism and ophthalmopathy. What was amplified from RNA transcripts were TCR beta CDR3 regions. The TCR CDR3 was amplified in a first-round RT-PCR using the HTBI primer set. MiXCR was run by TCRdb on the multiplex PCR reads, yielding one entry per CDR3 protein. Here the sample spans hundreds of thousands of distinct CDR3 sequences, about 14% being singletons. The specimen was blood. The receptors stem from a woman aged 45-65 years with Graves' ophthalmopathy.

This clonotype was seen only a few times. The chain recombines TRBV5-5 with TRBJ1-5; D remains ambiguous. The CDR3 runs to 15 residues. CDR1 and CDR2 from the germline V gene are SGHKS and YYEKEE (reference sequence). The V gene lost 4 bases and the J gene lost 0 bases, with 11 bases spanning the gap. This CDR3 is CASSLRRDSNQPQHF. The CDR3 nucleotides are TGTGCCAGCAGCCTCAGAAGGGATAGCAATCAGCCCCAGCATTTT.

This chain connects TRBV7-8 to TRBJ2-4; 9 bases line up with TRBD2. The CDR3 consists of 17 residues. V trimming: 1 base; J trimming: 3 bases; junction bases outside the gene matches: 7. Germline-derived CDR1 and CDR2 are SGHVS and FQNEAQ. The CDR3 DNA is TGTGCCAGCAGCTTAGATCCTAGCGGGATGGTCAAAAACATTCAGTACTTC. It is translated as CASSLDPSGMVKNIQYF.

This clonotype has a count of ten or more. This chain uses TRBV7-8 with TRBJ2-3; D not resolved. Trimming stripped 0 bases from V and 4 bases from J, with 5 bases between. This CDR3 comprises 13 residues. Germline assignment: CDR1 SGHVS and CDR2 FQNEAQ. The chain's CDR3 is CASSLAQSDTQYF. CDR3 coding DNA: TGTGCCAGCAGCTTAGCCCAGTCAGATACGCAGTATTTT.

Details on this clonotype: Being one base from a much bigger clone, this may be a read error. The CDR3 is CASSLQGRGGEKLFF. The CDR3, as DNA: TGTGCCAGCAGTTTACAGGGACGGGGAGGTGAAAAACTGTTTTTT. The V and J genes are TRBV27 and TRBJ1-4; perhaps TRBD1 as D (5 bases). CDR3 length: 15 amino acids. Trimming stripped 2 bases from V and 7 bases from J, with 14 bases between. Germline V CDR1 and CDR2: MNHEY, SMNVEV (reference sequence).

In its sample, this clonotype was seen a few times. The V gene is TRBV6-2 or TRBV6-3, the J gene TRBJ2-7, with TRBD2 matching over 12 bases. V was pared by 6 bases and J by 4 bases, with 13 bases of the junction left unmatched. The CDR3 extends over 17 amino acids. Germline CDR1 is MNHEY and CDR2 is SVGEGT. The CDR3, as DNA: TGTGCCAGCAGCATACCCGCAGGACTAGCGGGAAAATACGAGCAGTACTTC. Its translation: CASSIPAGLAGKYEQYF.

This clonotype occurred many times. J is TRBJ1-1 and V is TRBV19; D unresolved. CDR3 length: 12 amino acids. Trimming cost V 6 bases and J 4 bases, with 9 bases left between them. Germline assignment: CDR1 LNHDA and CDR2 SQIVND (reference sequence). The CDR3 coding sequence is TGTGCCAGTAGCTGGAGTTTCACTGAAGCTTTCTTT. Amino acid sequence: CASSWSFTEAFF.

This clonotype was detected ten times or more. The chain joins TRBV2 to TRBJ2-3, with TRBD2 identical over 7 bases. Germline CDR1 SNHLY, CDR2 FYNNEI. This CDR3 region has 17 residues. The V segment lost 5 bases and the J segment 0 bases; nucleotides outside the gene matches: 11. CDR3 in DNA: TGTGCCAGCAGTTCCGATTCAATAGCGGGTAGCACAGATACGCAGTATTTT. Translated: CASSSDSIAGSTDTQYF.

This clonotype appeared many times. The chain recombines TRBV12-3 or TRBV12-4 with TRBJ1-6, with D possibly matching TRBD1 (6 bases). The CDR3 totals 16 residues. The germline V and J ends were trimmed by 5 bases and 4 bases, with 15 bases remaining between them. CDR3 in amino acids: CASSTTIGQYNSPLHF. The CDR3 region has the DNA TGTGCCAGCAGTACAACGATCGGACAGTATAATTCACCCCTCCACTTT.

Many counts were recorded for this clonotype. The V and J genes are TRBV4-3 and TRBJ2-3, with no clear D. V dropped 1 base and J dropped 10 bases, with 9 bases sitting between them. Per the germline V gene, CDR1 is LGHNA and CDR2 is YSLEER. This CDR3 is built from 12 residues. Here the CDR3 reads CASSQGSGAQYF. The DNA of the CDR3 is TGCGCCAGCAGCCAAGGGAGTGGAGCGCAGTATTTT.

This clonotype was counted between two and nine times. V usage is TRBV18 and J usage is TRBJ2-7; D possibly corresponds to TRBD2 (5 bases). The CDR3 is 11 residues long. V lost 3 bases to trimming and J lost 6 bases, with 6 bases between them. Germline values: CDR1 KGHSH, CDR2 LQKENI. Written as DNA, the CDR3 is TGTGCCAGCTCACCGGAGGCCGAGCAGTACTTC. Its protein product is CASSPEAEQYF.

CDR3 coding DNA: TGCGCCAGCAGCTTGACTAGCGGGAGGCTTAGCTCCTACGAGCAGTACTTC. Its protein is CASSLTSGRLSSYEQYF. The chain combines TRBV5-1 with TRBJ2-7; the match to TRBD2 covers 12 bases. The CDR3 covers 17 residues. The J segment lost 0 bases and the V segment lost 1 base, leaving 5 bases of the junction unmatched. Per the germline V gene, CDR1 is SGHRS and CDR2 is YFSETQ.

A word on this clonotype: Relative to the germline gene, one junction end is altered; a read error may explain this. The V and J genes are TRBV7-2 and TRBJ1-4; D perhaps matches TRBD1 (5 bases). Germline CDR1 reads SGHTA; CDR2 reads FQGNSA. The CDR3 is 19 residues long. The CDR3 DNA follows: TGTGCCGGCAGCCTAGACCAAAGTTCTCCCGACAGAAACTATGAAAAACTGTTTTTT. Translating gives CAGSLDQSSPDRNYEKLFF.

This clonotype appeared many times. The chain employs TRBV10-3 and TRBJ1-1, with 8 bases matching TRBD1. CDR1 is ENHRY, CDR2 SYGVKD, per germline. This CDR3 has 14 residues. V lost 6 bases and J lost 3; bases outside the gene matches: 6. The CDR3 DNA follows: TGTGCCATCAGGGACAGGGAGGGGTACACTGAAGCTTTCTTT. This sequence encodes CAIRDREGYTEAFF.

This chain joins TRBV29-1 and TRBJ1-3; D gene ambiguous. The CDR3 extends over 12 amino acids. Trimming cost V 4 bases and J 0 bases, with 4 bases left between them. Germline V lookup: CDR1 SQVTM, CDR2 ANQGSEA. The CDR3 reads CSVGTSGNTIYF. The DNA for the CDR3 is TGCAGCGTTGGGACCTCTGGAAACACCATATATTTT.

This clonotype was counted at least ten times. CDR3 region: CASSELAFGANYGYTF. CDR3 DNA: TGTGCCAGCAGTGAACTTGCGTTTGGGGCTAACTATGGCTACACCTTC. This chain connects TRBV6-1 to TRBJ1-2, with unresolved D. The CDR3 sequence is 16 residues long. V was trimmed by 2 bases and J by 0 bases, leaving 13 bases between them. CDR1 is MNHNS and CDR2 is SASEGT in the germline V gene.

The sample holds many counts of this clonotype. J is TRBJ2-5 and V is TRBV7-9; tentatively, D is TRBD1 (6 bases). Germline CDR1 and CDR2: SEHNR and FQNEAQ (reference sequence). Deletions cut 5 bases from V and 3 bases from J, with 13 bases between. CDR3 length equals 14 residues. CDR3 sequence: CASSRDILKETQYF. CDR3 nucleotides: TGTGCCAGCAGCCGGGACATCTTGAAAGAGACCCAGTACTTC.

The V gene is TRBV11-1, the J gene TRBJ2-7; 11 bases are a match to TRBD1. This CDR3 spans 16 amino acids. CDR1 and CDR2 (germline): SGHAT, FQDESV (reference sequence). The trim removed 3 bases at V and 3 bases at J, leaving 7 bases unmatched. CDR3 protein: CASSLWTGTGGYEQYF. DNA for the CDR3: TGTGCCAGCAGCTTGTGGACCGGGACAGGGGGCTACGAGCAGTACTTC.

The chain joins TRBV6-1 to TRBJ2-3; 10 positions agree with TRBD1. Germline lookup yields CDR1 MNHNS and CDR2 SASEGT. The CDR3 runs to 14 residues. After removal of 7 bases from V and 4 bases from J, the junction contained 5 bases not matched to a gene. The DNA for the CDR3 is TGTGCCAGCACCGAAGGACAGGGGGCAGATACGCAGTATTTT. It codes for CASTEGQGADTQYF.

This clonotype has at least ten counts. The V call is TRBV6-2 or TRBV6-3, the J call TRBJ2-4; 10 positions agree with TRBD2. CDR1 is MNHEY, CDR2 SVGEGT, per germline. V trimming: 4 bases; J trimming: 6 bases; junction bases outside the gene matches: 6. The CDR3 loop spans 15 amino acids. The CDR3 DNA reads as TGTGCCAGCAGTTTCCTAGCGGGAGAAGGAAACATTCAGTACTTC. It translates to CASSFLAGEGNIQYF.

This clonotype showed up many times. The chain links TRBV20-1 to TRBJ2-5; D possibly corresponds to TRBD1 (6 bases). The V end was cut by 3 bases, the J end by 5 bases, with 19 bases between. Germline loops: CDR1 DFQATT, CDR2 SNEGSKA (reference sequence). This CDR3 is 15 amino acids long. CDR3 DNA: TGCAGTGCTAGTGGGACACTAACCCACGGGGAGACCCAGTACTTC. Translation gives CSASGTLTHGETQYF.

The chain joins TRBV19 to TRBJ2-2; D is perhaps TRBD1 (5 bases). V was pared by 3 bases and J by 5 bases, with 10 bases between. This CDR3 spans 14 amino acids. The germline V gene encodes CDR1 LNHDA and CDR2 SQIVND (reference sequence). CDR3 bases: TGTGCCAGTAGTATCGACAGAAGAACCGGGGAGCTGTTTTTT. This codes for CASSIDRRTGELFF.

This clonotype was counted only a few times. The rearrangement links TRBV20-1 to TRBJ2-3; a possible D gene is TRBD2 (5 bases). V was trimmed by 3 bases and J by 0 bases, leaving 10 bases between them. Germline V gives CDR1 DFQATT, CDR2 SNEGSKA (reference sequence). The CDR3 consists of 14 residues. CDR3 sequence (DNA): TGCAGTGCTAGGCTAGCCCAGAGCACAGATACGCAGTATTTT. Protein sequence: CSARLAQSTDTQYF.

This clonotype was observed a few times. The chain is built from TRBV30 and TRBJ1-2, with 8 bases that match TRBD1. Germline V gene sequence: CDR1 GTSNPN, CDR2 SVGIG (reference sequence). This CDR3 is 12 amino acids long. Trimming cost V 7 bases and J 6 bases; bases outside gene matches: 7. The CDR3 sequence is CAYRDRTDGYTF. The CDR3 DNA is TGTGCCTACCGGGACAGGACGGATGGCTACACCTTC.

This clonotype was counted between two and nine times. The rearrangement uses TRBV20-1 and TRBJ1-2; 10 bases match TRBD1. The germline V gene encodes CDR1 DFQATT and CDR2 SNEGSKA (reference sequence). The junction had 10 bases not matched to a gene; V was cut back by 6 bases and J by 3 bases. CDR3 length: 15 amino acids. Here the CDR3 reads CSARKTGGWDYGYTF. The CDR3, as DNA: TGCAGTGCCCGGAAGACAGGGGGCTGGGACTATGGCTACACCTTC.

This clonotype was observed at least ten times. The junction does not match germline at one end; this may be a read error. CDR3 residues: CASSRPLESGNERFF. CDR3 nucleotides: TGTGCCAGCAGCCGCCCACTAGAGAGTGGCAATGAGCGGTTCTTC. The chain couples TRBV7-9 to TRBJ2-1, with D perhaps matching TRBD2 (5 bases). Germline V gene data show CDR1 as SEHNR and CDR2 as FQNEAQ (reference sequence). There are 15 residues in the CDR3.

This clonotype has only a few counts. CDR3 coding DNA: TGTGCCAGCAGTGAATCGTGGGGGGACGGCTACACCTTC. Its translation: CASSESWGDGYTF. This chain connects TRBV25-1 to TRBJ1-2, with D maybe TRBD1 (5 bases). The CDR3 length is 13 residues. CDR1 is MGHDK and CDR2 is SYGVNS in the germline V gene. V was cut by 1 base and J by 8 bases, with 11 bases left in between.

This clonotype showed up many times. The chain recombines TRBV24-1 with TRBJ2-1; perhaps TRBD1 as D (5 bases). Germline loops: CDR1 KGHDR, CDR2 SFDVKD. Trimming shortened V by 4 bases and J by 4 bases, and 10 bases separated the two germline ends. The CDR3 loop spans 14 amino acids. The chain's CDR3 is CATSEGTGYNEQFF. CDR3 bases: TGTGCCACCAGTGAAGGCACAGGTTACAATGAGCAGTTCTTC.

This clonotype was seen just once. This sequence joins TRBV28 and TRBJ2-5; 11 bases are shared with TRBD2. CDR1 and CDR2 (germline): MDHEN, SYDVKM. The CDR3 covers 16 residues. With 3 bases clipped from V and 1 base from J, the junction kept 4 bases outside the gene matches. The CDR3 DNA sequence: TGTGCCAGCAGTTTTAGACTAGCGGGAATCCAAGAGACCCAGTACTTC. It translates to CASSFRLAGIQETQYF.

This clonotype was found many times. The rearrangement joins TRBV28 to TRBJ2-1; D is possibly TRBD1 (5 bases). Trimming stripped 7 bases from V and 4 bases from J, with 11 bases between. From germline, CDR1 is MDHEN and CDR2 SYDVKM. This CDR3 has 13 amino acids. The CDR3: CASKAQGYNEQFF. The CDR3 DNA is TGTGCCAGCAAAGCGCAGGGTTACAATGAGCAGTTCTTC. The full variable domain, rest sourced from reference TRBV28 and TRBJ2-1, is DVKVTQSSRYLVKRTGEKVFLECVQDMDHENMFWYRQDPGLGLRLIYFSYDVKMKEKGDIPEGYSVSREKKERFSLILESASTNQTSMYLCASKAQGYNEQFFGPGTRLTVL.

This clonotype has a handful of counts. The rearrangement joins TRBV7-2 to TRBJ2-1; 7 bases agree with TRBD2. The CDR3 sequence is 17 residues long. Trimming removed 4 bases from V and 2 bases from J; junction bases left unmatched: 11. CDR1 SGHTA and CDR2 FQGNSA come from the germline V gene. The CDR3 DNA sequence: TGTGCCAGCAGCTCCGTCGGTTCTAGCGGACCCTACAATGAGCAGTTCTTC. Translating gives CASSSVGSSGPYNEQFF. The full variable domain, completed using reference TRBV7-2 and TRBJ2-1, is GAGVSQSPSNKVTEKGKDVELRCDPISGHTALYWYRQSLGQGLEFLIYFQGNSAPDKSGLPSDRFSAERTGGSVSTLTIQRTQQEDSAVYLCASSSVGSSGPYNEQFFGPGTRLTVL.